This paragraph reports one T cell receptor beta chain. Its target is not known. This record belongs to a study of post-analysis software for immune sequencing data. Unique molecular identifiers were present in the TCR beta cDNA libraries. TCRdb redid the calling of the PCR reads with MiXCR, one entry per CDR3 protein. The top ten hold 1.7% of the sample, which has about 560,000 distinct CDR3 sequences, about 40% seen once. Findings of the study overall: A significant reduction in normalized Chao1 diversity was observed in multiple sclerosis patients versus controls. By F measure, samples from a shared preparation batch strongly co-clustered. Compared with controls, patients had more of roughly 5 TRBV segments, including TRBV5-6, TRBV5-1 and TRBV20-1.

Germline lookup yields CDR1 PRHDT and CDR2 FYEKMQ (reference sequence). The CDR3 is 14 amino acids. The ends lost 3 bases at V and 2 bases at J; junction bases unmatched: 2. The chain employs TRBV13 and TRBJ2-3, with 7 positions matching TRBD2. This clonotype was sampled from a girl aged 5-17 years with multiple sclerosis. The sequencing input was blood. CDR3 residues: CASSFTSATDTQYF. CDR3 DNA sequence: TGTGCCAGCAGCTTCACTAGCGCCACAGATACGCAGTATTTT. Full variable domain (remainder filled in from reference TRBV13 and TRBJ2-3): AAGVIQSPRHLIKEKRETATLKCYPIPRHDTVYWYQQGPGQDPQFLISFYEKMQSDKGSIPDRFSAQQFSDYHSELNMSSLELGDSALYFCASSFTSATDTQYFGPGTRLTVL.